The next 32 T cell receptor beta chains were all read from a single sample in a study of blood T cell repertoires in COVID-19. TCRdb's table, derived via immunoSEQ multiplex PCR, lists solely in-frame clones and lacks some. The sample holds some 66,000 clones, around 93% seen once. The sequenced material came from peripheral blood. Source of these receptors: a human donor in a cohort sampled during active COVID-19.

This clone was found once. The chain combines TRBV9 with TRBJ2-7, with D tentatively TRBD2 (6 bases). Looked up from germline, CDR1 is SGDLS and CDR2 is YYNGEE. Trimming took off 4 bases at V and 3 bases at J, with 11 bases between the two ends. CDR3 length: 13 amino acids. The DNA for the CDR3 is TGTGCCAGCAGCTCCGGGACTCTCTACGAGCAGTACTTC. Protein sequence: CASSSGTLYEQYF.

The CDR3 spells CASSVLPGEPYEQYF. In nucleotides, the CDR3 is TGTGCCAGCAGCGTTTTGCCAGGGGAACCCTACGAGCAGTACTTC. The gene calls are TRBV9 and TRBJ2-7; a possible D gene is TRBD1 (6 bases). V was clipped by 2 bases and J by 2 bases, with 14 bases between them. This CDR3 has 15 amino acids. The V gene's germline CDR1 is SGDLS and CDR2 YYNGEE.

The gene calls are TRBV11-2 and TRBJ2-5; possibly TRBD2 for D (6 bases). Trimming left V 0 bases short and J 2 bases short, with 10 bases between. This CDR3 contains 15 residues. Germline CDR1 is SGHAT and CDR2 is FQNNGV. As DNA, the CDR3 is TGTGCCAGCAGCTTAGATCCAGGGACTCAAGAGACCCAGTACTTC. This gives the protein CASSLDPGTQETQYF.

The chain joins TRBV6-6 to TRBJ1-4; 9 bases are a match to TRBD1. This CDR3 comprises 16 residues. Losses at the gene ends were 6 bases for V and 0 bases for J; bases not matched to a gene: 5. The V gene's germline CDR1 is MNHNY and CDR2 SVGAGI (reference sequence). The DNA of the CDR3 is TGTGCCAGCAGGTCGGACAGGGGAACAACTAATGAAAAACTGTTTTTT. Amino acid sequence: CASRSDRGTTNEKLFF.

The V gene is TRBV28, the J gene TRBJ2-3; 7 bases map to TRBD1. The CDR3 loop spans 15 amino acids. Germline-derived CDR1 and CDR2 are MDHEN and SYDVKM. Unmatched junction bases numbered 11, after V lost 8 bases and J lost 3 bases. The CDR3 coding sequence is TGTGCCAGCGAAATACAGGGGTTAGGAACAGATACGCAGTATTTT. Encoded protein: CASEIQGLGTDTQYF.

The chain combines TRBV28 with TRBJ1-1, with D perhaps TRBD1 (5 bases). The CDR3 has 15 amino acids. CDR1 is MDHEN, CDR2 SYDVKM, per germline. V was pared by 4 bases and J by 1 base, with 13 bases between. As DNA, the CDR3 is TGTGCCAGCAGTTCCCATGGGGGGGGGAACACTGAAGCTTTCTTT. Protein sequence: CASSSHGGGNTEAFF.

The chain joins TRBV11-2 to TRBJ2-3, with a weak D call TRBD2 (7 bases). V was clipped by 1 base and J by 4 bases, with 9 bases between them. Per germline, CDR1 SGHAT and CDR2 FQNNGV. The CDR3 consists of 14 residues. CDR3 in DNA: TGTGCCAGCAGCTTAGGAGGGGGGGCAGATACGCAGTATTTT. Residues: CASSLGGGADTQYF.

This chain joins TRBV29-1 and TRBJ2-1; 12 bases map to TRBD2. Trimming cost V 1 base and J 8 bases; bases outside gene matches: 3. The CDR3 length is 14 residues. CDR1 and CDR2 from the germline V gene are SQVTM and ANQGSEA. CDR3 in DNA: TGCAGCGTTGAAGCTAGCGGGGGGGCAGATGAGCAGTTCTTC. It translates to CSVEASGGADEQFF.

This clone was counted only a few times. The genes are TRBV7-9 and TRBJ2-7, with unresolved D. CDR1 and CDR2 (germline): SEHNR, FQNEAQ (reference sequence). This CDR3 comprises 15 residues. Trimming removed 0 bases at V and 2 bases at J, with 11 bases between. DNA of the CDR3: TGTGCCAGCAGCTTAGCGGGCAGACGTACCTACGAGCAGTACTTC. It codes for CASSLAGRRTYEQYF.

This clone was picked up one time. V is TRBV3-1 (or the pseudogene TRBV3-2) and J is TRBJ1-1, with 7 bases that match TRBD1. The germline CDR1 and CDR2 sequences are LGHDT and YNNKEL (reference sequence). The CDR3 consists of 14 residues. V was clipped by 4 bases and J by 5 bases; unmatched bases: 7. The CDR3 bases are TGTGCCAGCAGCCGACAGGGCAGGGGGACTGAAGCTTTCTTT. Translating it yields CASSRQGRGTEAFF.

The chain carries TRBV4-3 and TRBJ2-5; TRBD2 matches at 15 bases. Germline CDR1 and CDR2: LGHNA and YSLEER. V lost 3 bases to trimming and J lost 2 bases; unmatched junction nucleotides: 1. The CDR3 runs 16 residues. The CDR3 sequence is CASSQGTSGGQETQYF. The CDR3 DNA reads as TGCGCCAGCAGCCAGGGGACTAGCGGGGGGCAAGAGACCCAGTACTTC.

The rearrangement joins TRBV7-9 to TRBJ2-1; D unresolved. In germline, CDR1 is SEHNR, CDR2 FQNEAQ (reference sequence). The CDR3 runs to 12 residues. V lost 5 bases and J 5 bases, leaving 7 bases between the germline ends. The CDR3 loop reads CASSRTDNEQFF. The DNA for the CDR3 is TGTGCCAGCAGCCGAACAGACAATGAGCAGTTCTTC.

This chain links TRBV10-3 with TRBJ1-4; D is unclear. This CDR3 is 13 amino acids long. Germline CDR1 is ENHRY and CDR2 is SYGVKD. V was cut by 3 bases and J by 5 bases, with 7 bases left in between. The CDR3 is CAISDSLNEKLFF. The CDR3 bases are TGTGCCATCAGTGATAGCCTCAATGAAAAACTGTTTTTT.

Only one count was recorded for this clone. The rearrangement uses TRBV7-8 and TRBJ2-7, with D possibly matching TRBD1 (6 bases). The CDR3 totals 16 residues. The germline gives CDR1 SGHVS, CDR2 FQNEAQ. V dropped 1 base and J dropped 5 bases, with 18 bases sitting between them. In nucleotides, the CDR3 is TGTGCCAGCAGCTTAGTGGCGCAGGGGAGCTGGAACGAGCAGTACTTC. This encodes CASSLVAQGSWNEQYF. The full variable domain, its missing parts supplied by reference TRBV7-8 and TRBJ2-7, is GAGVSQSPRYKVAKRGQDVALRCDPISGHVSLFWYQQALGQGPEFLTYFQNEAQLDKSGLPSDRFFAERPEGSVSTLKIQRTQQEDSAVYLCASSLVAQGSWNEQYFGPGTRLTVT.

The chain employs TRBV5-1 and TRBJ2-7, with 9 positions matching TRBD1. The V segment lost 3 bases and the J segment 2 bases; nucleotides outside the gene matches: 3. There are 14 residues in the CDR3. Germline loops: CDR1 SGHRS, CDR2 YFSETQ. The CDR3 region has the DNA TGCGCCAGCAGCTCCGGGACAGGGACCTACGAGCAGTACTTC. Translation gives CASSSGTGTYEQYF.

CDR3 sequence reads: CASSQGTSGKQFF. DNA for the CDR3: TGCGCCAGCAGCCAAGGGACTAGCGGAAAGCAGTTCTTC. The chain joins TRBV4-3 to TRBJ2-1, with TRBD2 identical over 10 bases. V lost 1 base, J lost 11 bases, and 2 bases stayed unmatched. Looked up from germline, CDR1 is LGHNA and CDR2 is YSLEER. The CDR3 loop spans 13 amino acids.

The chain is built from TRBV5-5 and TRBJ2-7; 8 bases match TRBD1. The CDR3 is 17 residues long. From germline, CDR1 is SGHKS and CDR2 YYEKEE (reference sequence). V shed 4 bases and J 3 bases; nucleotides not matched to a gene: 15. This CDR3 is CASSRYSGTGIFYEQYF. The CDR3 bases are TGTGCCAGCAGCCGTTACTCCGGGACAGGCATTTTCTACGAGCAGTACTTC.

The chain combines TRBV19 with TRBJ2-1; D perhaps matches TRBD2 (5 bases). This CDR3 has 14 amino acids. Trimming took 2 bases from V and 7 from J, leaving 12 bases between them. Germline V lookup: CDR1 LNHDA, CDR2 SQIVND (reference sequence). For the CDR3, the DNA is TGTGCCAGTAGTATACCCCCAAGGAGGAATGAGCAGTTCTTC. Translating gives CASSIPPRRNEQFF.

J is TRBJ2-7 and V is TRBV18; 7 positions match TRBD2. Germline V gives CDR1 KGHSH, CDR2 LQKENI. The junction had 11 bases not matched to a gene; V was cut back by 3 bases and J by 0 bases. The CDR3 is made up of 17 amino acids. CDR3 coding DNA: TGTGCCAGCTCACCGATCTTTGGCGGGGGTAGCTCCTACGAGCAGTACTTC. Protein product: CASSPIFGGGSSYEQYF.

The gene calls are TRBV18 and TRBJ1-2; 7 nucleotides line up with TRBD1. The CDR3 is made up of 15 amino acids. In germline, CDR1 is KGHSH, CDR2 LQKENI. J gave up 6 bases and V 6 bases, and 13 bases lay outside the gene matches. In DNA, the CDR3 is TGTGCCAGCTCCCCGGTGCGGGAGGGGGCCGATGGCTACACCTTC. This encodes CASSPVREGADGYTF.

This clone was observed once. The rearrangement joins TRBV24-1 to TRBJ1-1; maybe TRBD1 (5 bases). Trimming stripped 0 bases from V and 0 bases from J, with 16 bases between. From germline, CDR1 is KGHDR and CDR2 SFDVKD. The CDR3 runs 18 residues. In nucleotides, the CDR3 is TGTGCCACCAGTGATTTGCTTCGCAACGGGGGGGTGAACACTGAAGCTTTCTTT. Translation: CATSDLLRNGGVNTEAFF.

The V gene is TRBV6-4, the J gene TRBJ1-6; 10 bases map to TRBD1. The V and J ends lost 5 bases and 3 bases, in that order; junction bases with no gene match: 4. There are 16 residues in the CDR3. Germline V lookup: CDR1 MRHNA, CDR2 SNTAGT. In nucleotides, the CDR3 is TGTGCCAGCAGTCAGACAGGGGGCTTCTATAATTCACCCCTCCACTTT. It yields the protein CASSQTGGFYNSPLHF.

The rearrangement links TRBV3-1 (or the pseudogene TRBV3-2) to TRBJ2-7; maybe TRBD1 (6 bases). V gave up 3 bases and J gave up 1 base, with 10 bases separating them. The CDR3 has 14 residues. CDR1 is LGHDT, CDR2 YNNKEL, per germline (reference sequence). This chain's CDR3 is CASSHPDRSYEQYF. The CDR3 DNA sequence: TGTGCCAGCAGCCATCCGGACAGATCCTACGAGCAGTACTTC.

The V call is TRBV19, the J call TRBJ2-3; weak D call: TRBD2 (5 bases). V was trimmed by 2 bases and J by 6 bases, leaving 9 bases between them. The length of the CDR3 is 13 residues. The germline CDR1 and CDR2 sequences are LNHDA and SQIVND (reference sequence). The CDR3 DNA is TGTGCCAGTAGTATATCGGGGAGCGATACGCAGTATTTT. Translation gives CASSISGSDTQYF.

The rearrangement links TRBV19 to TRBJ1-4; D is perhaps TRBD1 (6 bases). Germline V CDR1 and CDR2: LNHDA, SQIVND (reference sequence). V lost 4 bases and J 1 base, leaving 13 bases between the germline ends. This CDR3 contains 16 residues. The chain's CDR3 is CASSTVSGETNEKLFF. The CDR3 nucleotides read TGTGCCAGTAGTACGGTATCAGGGGAAACTAATGAAAAACTGTTTTTT.

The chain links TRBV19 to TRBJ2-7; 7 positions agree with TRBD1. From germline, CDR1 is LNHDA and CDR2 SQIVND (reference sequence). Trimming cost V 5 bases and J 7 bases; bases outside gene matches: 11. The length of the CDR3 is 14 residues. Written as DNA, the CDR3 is TGTGCCAGTAGTCAACAAACAGGGGCCGATGAGCAGTACTTC. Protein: CASSQQTGADEQYF.

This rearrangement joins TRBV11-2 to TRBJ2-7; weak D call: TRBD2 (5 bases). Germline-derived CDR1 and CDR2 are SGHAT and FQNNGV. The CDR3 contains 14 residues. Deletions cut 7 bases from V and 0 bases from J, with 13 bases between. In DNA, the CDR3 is TGTGCCAGCACCTCCCGAGGGCTCTCCTACGAGCAGTACTTC. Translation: CASTSRGLSYEQYF.

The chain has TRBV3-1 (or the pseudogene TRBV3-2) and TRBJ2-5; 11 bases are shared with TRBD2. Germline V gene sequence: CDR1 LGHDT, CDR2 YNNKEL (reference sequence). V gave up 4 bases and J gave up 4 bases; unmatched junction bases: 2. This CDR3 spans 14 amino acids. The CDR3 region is CASSPLAGGETQYF. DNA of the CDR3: TGTGCCAGCAGCCCCCTAGCGGGAGGAGAGACCCAGTACTTC.

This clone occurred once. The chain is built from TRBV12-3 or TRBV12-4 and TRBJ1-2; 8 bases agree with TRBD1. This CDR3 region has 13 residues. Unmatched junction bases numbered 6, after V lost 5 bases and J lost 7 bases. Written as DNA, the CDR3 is TGTGCCAGCAGTCCCAGGCAGGGGGCTGGCTACACCTTC. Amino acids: CASSPRQGAGYTF.

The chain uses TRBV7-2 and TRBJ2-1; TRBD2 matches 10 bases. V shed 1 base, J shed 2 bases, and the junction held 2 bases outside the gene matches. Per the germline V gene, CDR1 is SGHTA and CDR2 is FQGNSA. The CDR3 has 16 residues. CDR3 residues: CASSLVLAGTYNEQFF. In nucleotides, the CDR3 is TGTGCCAGCAGCTTAGTACTAGCGGGGACCTACAATGAGCAGTTCTTC. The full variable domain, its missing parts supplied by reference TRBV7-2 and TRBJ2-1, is GAGVSQSPSNKVTEKGKDVELRCDPISGHTALYWYRQSLGQGLEFLIYFQGNSAPDKSGLPSDRFSAERTGGSVSTLTIQRTQQEDSAVYLCASSLVLAGTYNEQFFGPGTRLTVL.

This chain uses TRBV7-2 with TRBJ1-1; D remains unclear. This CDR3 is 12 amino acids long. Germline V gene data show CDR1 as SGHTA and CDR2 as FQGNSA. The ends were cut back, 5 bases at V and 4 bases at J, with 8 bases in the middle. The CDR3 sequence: CASSPYSTEAFF. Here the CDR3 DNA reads TGTGCCAGCAGCCCCTATTCCACTGAAGCTTTCTTT. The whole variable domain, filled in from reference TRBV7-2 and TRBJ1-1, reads GAGVSQSPSNKVTEKGKDVELRCDPISGHTALYWYRQSLGQGLEFLIYFQGNSAPDKSGLPSDRFSAERTGGSVSTLTIQRTQQEDSAVYLCASSPYSTEAFFGQGTRLTVV.

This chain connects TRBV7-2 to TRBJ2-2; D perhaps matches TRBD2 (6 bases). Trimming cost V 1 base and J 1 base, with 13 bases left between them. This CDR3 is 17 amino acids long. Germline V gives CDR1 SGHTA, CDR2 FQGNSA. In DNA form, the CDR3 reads TGTGCCAGCAGCTTAGTTGGCGGGACGATGAACACCGGGGAGCTGTTTTTT. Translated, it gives CASSLVGGTMNTGELFF.